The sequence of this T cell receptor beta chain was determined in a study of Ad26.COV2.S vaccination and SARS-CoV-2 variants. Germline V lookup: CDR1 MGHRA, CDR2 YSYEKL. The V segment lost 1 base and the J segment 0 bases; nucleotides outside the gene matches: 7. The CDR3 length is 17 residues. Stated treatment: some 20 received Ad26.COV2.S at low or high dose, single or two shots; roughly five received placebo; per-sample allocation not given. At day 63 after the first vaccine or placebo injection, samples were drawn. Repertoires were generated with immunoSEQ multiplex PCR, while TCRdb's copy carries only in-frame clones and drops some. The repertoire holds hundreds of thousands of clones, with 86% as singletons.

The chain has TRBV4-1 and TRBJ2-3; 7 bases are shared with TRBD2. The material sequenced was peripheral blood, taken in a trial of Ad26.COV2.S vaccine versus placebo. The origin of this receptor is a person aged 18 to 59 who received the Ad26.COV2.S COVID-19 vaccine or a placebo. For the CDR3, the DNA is TGCGCCAGCAGCCAAGTTTATCGGACTAGGAGCACAGATACGCAGTATTTT. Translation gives CASSQVYRTRSTDTQYF.